This T cell receptor beta chain was identified during a study of human T cells and chemical hapten exposure. The overall study: Researchers reported sensitizing a 2 cm by 2 cm upper inner arm skin site with 2% DPC.

Per the study methods: A per-sample median of roughly 96,000 TCRs was observed, with a range of roughly 20,000 to 690,600. TCRdb analysed the RACE reads with MiXCR anew, one entry per CDR3 protein. TCRdb assigned the V and J calls; the authors' analysis was not used. The sample has around 300,000 distinct CDR3 sequences; 5.5% are singletons. The time point: pre-sensitization, week 0. Treatment indicated: therapeutic diphenylcyclopropenone sensitization with weekly scalp DPC. This clonotype was seen many times. The specimen was whole blood, collected in connection with sensitization to the hapten diphenylcyclopropenone (DPC). This sequence was found in a young woman with alopecia areata. Some clones in this sample may be carry-over from other donors' samples.

The CDR3 DNA reads as TGTGCCAGCAGCCCATGGGGCAACACTGAAGCTTTCTTT. It encodes CASSPWGNTEAFF. The chain is built from TRBV11-2 and TRBJ1-1; D is perhaps TRBD1 (5 bases). CDR1 is SGHAT, CDR2 FQNNGV, per germline. The ends were cut back, 5 bases at V and 2 bases at J, with 9 bases in the middle. CDR3 size: 13 residues. The full variable domain, its missing parts supplied by reference TRBV11-2 and TRBJ1-1, is EAGVAQSPRYKIIEKRQSVAFWCNPISGHATLYWYQQILGQGPKLLIQFQNNGVVDDSQLPKDRFSAERLKGVDSTLKIQPAKLEDSAVYLCASSPWGNTEAFFGQGTRLTVV.